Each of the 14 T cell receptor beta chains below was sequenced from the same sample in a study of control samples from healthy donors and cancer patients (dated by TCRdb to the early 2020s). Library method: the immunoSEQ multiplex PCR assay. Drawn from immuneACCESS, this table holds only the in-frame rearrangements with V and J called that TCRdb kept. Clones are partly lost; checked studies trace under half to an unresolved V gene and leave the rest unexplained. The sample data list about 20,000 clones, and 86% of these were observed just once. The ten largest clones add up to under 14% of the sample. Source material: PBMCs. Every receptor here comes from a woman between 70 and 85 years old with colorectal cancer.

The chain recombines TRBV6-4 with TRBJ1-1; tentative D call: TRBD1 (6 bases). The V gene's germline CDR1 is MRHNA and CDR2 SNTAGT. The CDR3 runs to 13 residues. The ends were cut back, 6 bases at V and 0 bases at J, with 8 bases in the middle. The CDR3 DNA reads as TGTGCCAGCAGGACAGGCATGAACACTGAAGCTTTCTTT. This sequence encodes CASRTGMNTEAFF.

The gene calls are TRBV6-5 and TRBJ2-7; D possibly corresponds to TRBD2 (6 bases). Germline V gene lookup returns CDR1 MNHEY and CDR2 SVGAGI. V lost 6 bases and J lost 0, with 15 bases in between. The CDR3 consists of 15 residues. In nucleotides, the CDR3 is TGTGCCAGCAGGGAGGGGTGGCCGAGCTCCTACGAGCAGTACTTC. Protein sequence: CASREGWPSSYEQYF.

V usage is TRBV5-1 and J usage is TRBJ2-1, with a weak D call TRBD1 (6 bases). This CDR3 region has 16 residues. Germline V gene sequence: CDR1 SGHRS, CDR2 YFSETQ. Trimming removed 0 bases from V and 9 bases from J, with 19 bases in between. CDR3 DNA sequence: TGCGCCAGCAGCTTGGGTACAGGGTGGGATGCAGGTGAGCAGTTCTTC. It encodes CASSLGTGWDAGEQFF.

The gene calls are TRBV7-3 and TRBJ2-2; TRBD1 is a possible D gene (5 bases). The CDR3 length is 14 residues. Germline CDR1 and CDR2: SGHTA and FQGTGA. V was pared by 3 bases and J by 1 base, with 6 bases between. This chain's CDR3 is CASSFDRNTGELFF. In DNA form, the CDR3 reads TGTGCCAGCAGCTTCGACAGGAACACCGGGGAGCTGTTTTTT.

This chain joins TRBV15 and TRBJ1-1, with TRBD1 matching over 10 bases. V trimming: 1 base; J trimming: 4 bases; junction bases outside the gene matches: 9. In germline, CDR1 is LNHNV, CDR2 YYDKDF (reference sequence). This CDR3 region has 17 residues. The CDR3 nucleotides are TGTGCCACCAGCAGAGTCAATCCGGGACAGGGGCTCACTGAAGCTTTCTTT. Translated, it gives CATSRVNPGQGLTEAFF. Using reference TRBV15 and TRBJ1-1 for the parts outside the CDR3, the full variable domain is DAMVIQNPRYQVTQFGKPVTLSCSQTLNHNVMYWYQQKSSQAPKLLFHYYDKDFNNEADTPDNFQSRRPNTSFCFLDIRSPGLGDTAMYLCATSRVNPGQGLTEAFFGQGTRLTVV.

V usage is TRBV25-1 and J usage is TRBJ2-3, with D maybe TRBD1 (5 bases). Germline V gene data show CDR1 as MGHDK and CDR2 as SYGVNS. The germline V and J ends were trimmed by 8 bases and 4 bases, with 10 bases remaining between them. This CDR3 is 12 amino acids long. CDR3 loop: CASGQGSDTQYF. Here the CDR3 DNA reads TGTGCCAGCGGACAAGGATCAGATACGCAGTATTTT.

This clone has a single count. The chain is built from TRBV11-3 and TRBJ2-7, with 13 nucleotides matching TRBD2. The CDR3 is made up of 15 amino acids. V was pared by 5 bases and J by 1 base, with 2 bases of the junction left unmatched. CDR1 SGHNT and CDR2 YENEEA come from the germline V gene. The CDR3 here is CASSPGLAGSYEQYF. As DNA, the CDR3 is TGTGCCAGCAGCCCGGGACTAGCGGGATCCTACGAGCAGTACTTC.

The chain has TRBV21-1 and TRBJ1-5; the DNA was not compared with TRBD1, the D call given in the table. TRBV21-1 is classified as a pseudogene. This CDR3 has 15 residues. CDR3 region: CASSFRTGQGEPQHF. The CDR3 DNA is TGTGCCAGCAGCTTTCGGACAGGGCAAGGTGAGCCCCAGCATTTT.

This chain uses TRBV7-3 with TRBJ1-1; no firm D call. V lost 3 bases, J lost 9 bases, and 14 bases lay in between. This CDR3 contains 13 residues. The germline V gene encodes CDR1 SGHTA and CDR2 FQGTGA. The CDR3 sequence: CASSFTTPNQAFF. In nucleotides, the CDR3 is TGTGCCAGCAGCTTTACTACACCCAACCAAGCTTTCTTT.

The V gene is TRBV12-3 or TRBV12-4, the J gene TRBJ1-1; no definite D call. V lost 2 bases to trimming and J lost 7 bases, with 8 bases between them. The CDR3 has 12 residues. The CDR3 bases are TGTGCCAGCAGTTTATCGAGAATTGAAGCTTTCTTT. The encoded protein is CASSLSRIEAFF.

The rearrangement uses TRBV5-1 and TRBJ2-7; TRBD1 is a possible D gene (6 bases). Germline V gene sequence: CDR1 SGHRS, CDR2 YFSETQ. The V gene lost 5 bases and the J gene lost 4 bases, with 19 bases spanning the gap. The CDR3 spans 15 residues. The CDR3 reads CASSQTGGTFYEQYF. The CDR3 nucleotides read TGCGCCAGCAGTCAGACAGGAGGTACCTTTTACGAGCAGTACTTC. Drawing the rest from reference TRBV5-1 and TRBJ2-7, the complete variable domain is KAGVTQTPRYLIKTRGQQVTLSCSPISGHRSVSWYQQTPGQGLQFLFEYFSETQRNKGNFPGRFSGRQFSNSRSEMNVSTLELGDSALYLCASSQTGGTFYEQYFGPGTRLTVT.

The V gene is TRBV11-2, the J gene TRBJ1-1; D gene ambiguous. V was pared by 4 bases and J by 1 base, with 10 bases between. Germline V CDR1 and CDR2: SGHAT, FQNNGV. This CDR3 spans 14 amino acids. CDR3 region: CASSSHRENTEAFF. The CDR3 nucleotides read TGTGCCAGCAGCTCCCACAGAGAGAACACTGAAGCTTTCTTT.

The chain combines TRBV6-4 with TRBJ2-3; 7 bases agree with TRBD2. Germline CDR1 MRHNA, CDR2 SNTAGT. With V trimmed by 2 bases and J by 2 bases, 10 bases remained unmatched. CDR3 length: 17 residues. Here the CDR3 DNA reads TGTGCCAGCAGTGACCAGCGGAGAGCGGGGTCCACAGATACGCAGTATTTT. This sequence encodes CASSDQRRAGSTDTQYF.

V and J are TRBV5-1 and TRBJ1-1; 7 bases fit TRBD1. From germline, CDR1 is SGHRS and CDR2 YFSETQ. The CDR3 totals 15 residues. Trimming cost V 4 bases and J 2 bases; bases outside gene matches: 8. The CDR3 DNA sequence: TGCGCCAGCAGCGGTACCGGGACAGCCAACACTGAAGCTTTCTTT. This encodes CASSGTGTANTEAFF.